This T cell receptor (beta chain) is from a study of cytomegalovirus exposure and HLA in healthy donors. PCR involved 60 Vbeta and 13 Jbeta primers. Sequencing was performed with immunoSEQ multiplex PCR; in TCRdb, only in-frame clones are kept and a portion is missing. The profile covers 66,000 or so clones, with roughly 90% appearing a single time and over 1.2% taken by the ten largest. Germline lookup yields CDR1 GTSNPN and CDR2 SVGIG (reference sequence). The CDR3 consists of 15 residues. Trimming cost V 0 bases and J 5 bases; bases outside gene matches: 7. General study results and limits: Reports showed the classifier diagnosing cytomegalovirus status with high specificity and sensitivity. The study assumed roughly uniform donor sequencing depth for presence/absence analyses.

For this clone: Its antigen is not identified.

The chain employs TRBV30 and TRBJ2-5; 9 bases are a match to TRBD1. The material sequenced was PBMCs. This receptor was obtained from a man younger than 40 in good health and CMV-seropositive. The CDR3 loop reads CAWSVIQGARETQYF. CDR3 DNA sequence: TGTGCCTGGAGTGTGATACAGGGGGCGCGTGAGACCCAGTACTTC.